The 24 T cell receptor beta chains given below trace back to one sample, sequenced in a study of shared T cell receptors in the human thymus (dated by TCRdb to the early 2020s). Libraries were made using the immunoSEQ multiplex PCR assay. TCRdb re-hosts the immuneACCESS table, in-frame sequences only. Its copies lack some clones; in the studies checked, an unresolved V gene accounts for under half of them, and the cause for the rest is not known. Across this sample there are about 730,000 clones, with approximately 83% seen only once. 0.008% to 0.011% of the sample comes from the top ten. The same data also went into a second study, on human thymus T cells.

The sample taken for sequencing was thymocytes. The receptors here all came from a girl under two years old with a congenital heart defect. Donor details come from another sample of the same person, matched by shared clones.

The rearrangement joins TRBV6-1 to TRBJ2-1, with no clear D. Germline CDR1 reads MNHNS; CDR2 reads SASEGT. V was trimmed by 3 bases and J by 6 bases, leaving 21 bases between them. This CDR3 is built from 17 residues. The CDR3: CASSDWSCDLSANEQFF. In DNA, the CDR3 is TGTGCCAGCAGTGATTGGTCGTGTGACTTGAGTGCCAATGAGCAGTTCTTC.

This clone occurred once. The genes are TRBV28 and TRBJ2-7; 11 nucleotides match TRBD2. Trimming cost V 6 bases and J 0 bases; bases outside gene matches: 10. There are 17 residues in the CDR3. Germline V CDR1 and CDR2: MDHEN, SYDVKM. The CDR3 bases are TGTGCCAGCAGGTGGGGATCTAGCGGGGGGCACTCCTACGAGCAGTACTTC. Translating it yields CASRWGSSGGHSYEQYF.

J is TRBJ1-6 and V is TRBV30; TRBD1 agrees at 7 bases. V gave up 2 bases and J gave up 7 bases; unmatched junction bases: 11. The length of the CDR3 is 16 residues. From germline, CDR1 is GTSNPN and CDR2 SVGIG (reference sequence). This CDR3 is CAWSLVEGGENSPLHF. CDR3 in DNA: TGTGCCTGGAGTCTAGTGGAAGGGGGCGAGAATTCACCCCTCCACTTT.

The gene calls are TRBV4-1 and TRBJ2-2, with 7 bases aligning to TRBD2. Trimming removed 0 bases from V and 0 bases from J; junction bases left unmatched: 13. Germline V gene lookup returns CDR1 MGHRA and CDR2 YSYEKL. CDR3 size: 20 residues. The CDR3 is CASSQERGEGRNANTGELFF. The CDR3 DNA follows: TGCGCCAGCAGCCAAGAAAGAGGGGAGGGAAGAAACGCGAACACCGGGGAGCTGTTTTTT.

The V and J genes are TRBV6-5 and TRBJ1-2; D is perhaps TRBD1 (5 bases). The germline gives CDR1 MNHEY, CDR2 SVGAGI. The CDR3 extends over 13 amino acids. Between the trimmed V and J ends, which lost 6 bases and 7 bases, there was a span of 15 bases. Written as DNA, the CDR3 is TGTGCCAGCAGCCCCCCGGACACACTTGGCTACACCTTC. This sequence encodes CASSPPDTLGYTF.

The chain combines TRBV4-1 with TRBJ2-1; 9 bases agree with TRBD2. The ends lost 0 bases at V and 4 bases at J; junction bases unmatched: 4. From germline, CDR1 is MGHRA and CDR2 YSYEKL. There are 16 residues in the CDR3. The CDR3 region is CASSQEGGGEYNEQFF. The DNA for the CDR3 is TGCGCCAGCAGCCAAGAGGGCGGGGGGGAGTACAATGAGCAGTTCTTC.

The chain uses TRBV14 and TRBJ2-3; a weak D match, TRBD2 (5 bases). V dropped 10 bases and J dropped 2 bases, with 19 bases sitting between them. The CDR3 runs 15 residues. Germline loops: CDR1 SGHDN, CDR2 FVKESK. Written as DNA, the CDR3 is TGTGCCAACAGTGGACTCCCCCCGCACACAGATACGCAGTATTTT. This sequence encodes CANSGLPPHTDTQYF.

The chain is built from TRBV13 and TRBJ2-1, with unresolved D. This CDR3 spans 16 amino acids. Trimming shortened V by 1 base and J by 8 bases, and 18 bases separated the two germline ends. Germline loops: CDR1 PRHDT, CDR2 FYEKMQ (reference sequence). The CDR3 region has the DNA TGTGCCAGCAGCTTAGACCCGACACAAAGAAAGGATGAGCAGTTCTTC. This codes for CASSLDPTQRKDEQFF. Full variable domain (missing parts from reference TRBV13 and TRBJ2-1): AAGVIQSPRHLIKEKRETATLKCYPIPRHDTVYWYQQGPGQDPQFLISFYEKMQSDKGSIPDRFSAQQFSDYHSELNMSSLELGDSALYFCASSLDPTQRKDEQFFGPGTRLTVL.

The chain has TRBV5-5 and TRBJ2-3, with D possibly matching TRBD2 (6 bases). The ends were cut back, 2 bases at V and 3 bases at J, with 10 bases in the middle. The CDR3 spans 14 residues. Per germline, CDR1 SGHKS and CDR2 YYEKEE (reference sequence). The CDR3 spells CASSFEGLTDTQYF. The CDR3 DNA reads TGTGCCAGCAGCTTTGAGGGACTGACAGATACGCAGTATTTT.

The J gene is TRBJ1-4, the V gene TRBV6-1; a possible D gene is TRBD1 (6 bases). Per the germline V gene, CDR1 is MNHNS and CDR2 is SASEGT. The CDR3 runs 14 residues. Trimming removed 6 bases at V and 8 bases at J, with 16 bases between. In nucleotides, the CDR3 is TGTGCCAGCAGCCAACAGGGTCTCATCGAAAAACTGTTTTTT. Encoded protein: CASSQQGLIEKLFF.

The chain recombines TRBV5-8 with TRBJ2-7; 9 positions match TRBD1. Germline CDR1 and CDR2: SGHTS and YDEGEE. V was clipped by 0 bases and J by 5 bases; unmatched bases: 9. This CDR3 has 16 residues. CDR3 sequence reads: CASSLDGLGQGDEQYF. DNA for the CDR3: TGTGCCAGCAGCTTGGACGGACTGGGACAGGGCGACGAGCAGTACTTC.

The chain recombines TRBV29-1 with TRBJ1-1; TRBD1 matches at 7 bases. The CDR3 has 15 amino acids. After removal of 6 bases from V and 6 bases from J, the junction contained 16 bases not matched to a gene. The germline V gene has CDR1 SQVTM and CDR2 ANQGSEA. This CDR3 reads CSVPKPQGVLSEAFF. Here the CDR3 DNA reads TGCAGCGTCCCCAAACCGCAGGGGGTCCTCTCTGAAGCTTTCTTT.

The chain recombines TRBV9 with TRBJ1-5; 8 positions match TRBD1. This CDR3 contains 15 residues. The germline V gene encodes CDR1 SGDLS and CDR2 YYNGEE. V dropped 3 bases and J dropped 6; count of bases not matched to a gene: 8. The CDR3 is CASSGDPDRAQPQHF. The CDR3 DNA follows: TGTGCCAGCAGCGGGGACCCGGACAGGGCTCAGCCCCAGCATTTT.

A few counts support this clone. The chain links TRBV2 to TRBJ1-3; D might be TRBD1 (6 bases). This CDR3 is 17 amino acids long. V was pared by 5 bases and J by 0 bases, with 17 bases between. CDR1 is SNHLY and CDR2 is FYNNEI in the germline V gene. CDR3 sequence (DNA): TGTGCCAGCAGTATCCCCGGGACACCGAGCTCTGGAAACACCATATATTTT. Translated, it gives CASSIPGTPSSGNTIYF.

This rearrangement joins TRBV9 to TRBJ1-4; a possible D gene is TRBD1 (6 bases). The CDR3 spans 17 residues. V lost 3 bases to trimming and J lost 0 bases, with 15 bases between them. CDR1 and CDR2 (germline): SGDLS, YYNGEE. CDR3 in DNA: TGTGCCAGCAGCGGGGACACCCTGGGGGCAACTAATGAAAAACTGTTTTTT. It codes for CASSGDTLGATNEKLFF.

The chain carries TRBV29-1 and TRBJ2-3, with 8 bases fitting TRBD1. V lost 6 bases to trimming and J lost 2 bases; unmatched junction nucleotides: 10. This CDR3 has 15 amino acids. Looked up from germline, CDR1 is SQVTM and CDR2 is ANQGSEA. The CDR3 nucleotides read TGCAGCGTCCACAACAGGGGGGCTTACACAGATACGCAGTATTTT. Protein sequence: CSVHNRGAYTDTQYF.

This clone showed up just once. The chain carries TRBV6-5 and TRBJ1-5; 7 positions agree with TRBD1. The CDR3 totals 14 residues. Germline V gene lookup returns CDR1 MNHEY and CDR2 SVGAGI. V lost 6 bases and J lost 3; bases outside the gene matches: 5. CDR3 sequence (DNA): TGTGCCAGCAGCCGACAGGGTCACAATCAGCCCCAGCATTTT. This encodes CASSRQGHNQPQHF.

The rearrangement links TRBV4-1 to TRBJ1-1; D gene unclear. V was cut by 1 base and J by 0 bases, with 12 bases left in between. Germline V gene data show CDR1 as MGHRA and CDR2 as YSYEKL. The CDR3 totals 16 residues. This chain's CDR3 is CASSQATRRVNTEAFF. The CDR3 DNA is TGCGCCAGCAGCCAAGCAACCCGACGGGTGAACACTGAAGCTTTCTTT.

This sequence joins TRBV7-9 and TRBJ2-5, with TRBD1 identical over 11 bases. CDR3 length: 15 residues. J gave up 2 bases and V 5 bases, and 4 bases lay outside the gene matches. CDR1 is SEHNR and CDR2 is FQNEAQ in the germline V gene (reference sequence). The CDR3: CASSRGQGAQETQYF. The CDR3 DNA is TGTGCCAGCAGCCGCGGACAGGGGGCTCAAGAGACCCAGTACTTC.

The genes are TRBV10-3 and TRBJ2-2, with a possible D match to TRBD2 (5 bases). V gave up 8 bases and J gave up 1 base, with 11 bases separating them. This CDR3 comprises 14 residues. Germline-derived CDR1 and CDR2 are ENHRY and SYGVKD. Here the CDR3 reads CAISGGLNTGELFF. Written as DNA, the CDR3 is TGTGCCATCTCGGGCGGGTTGAACACCGGGGAGCTGTTTTTT.

This clone was observed a few times. This chain links TRBV16 with TRBJ1-2; D might be TRBD1 (5 bases). Germline V gene sequence: CDR1 KGHSY, CDR2 FQNENV. Deletions cut 6 bases from V and 3 bases from J, with 14 bases between. The CDR3 is 14 amino acids. The DNA of the CDR3 is TGTGCCAGCAGTTATGGACATGCGGACTATGGCTACACCTTC. Translated: CASSYGHADYGYTF.

The chain has TRBV7-9 and TRBJ2-1, with 9 bases that match TRBD2. CDR3 length: 15 amino acids. V lost 6 bases, J lost 4 bases, and 7 bases stayed unmatched. The germline CDR1 and CDR2 sequences are SEHNR and FQNEAQ (reference sequence). CDR3 coding DNA: TGTGCCAGCAGTTCCGGGACTAGCTCTTACAATGAGCAGTTCTTC. Protein: CASSSGTSSYNEQFF.

The chain combines TRBV15 with TRBJ2-1; D gene unclear. Germline V CDR1 and CDR2: LNHNV, YYDKDF (reference sequence). This CDR3 is 14 amino acids long. Trimming took 11 bases from V and 5 from J, leaving 19 bases between them. The CDR3 region has the DNA TGTGCCTCCTCGAGGTCTCTTACAAACAATGAGCAGTTCTTC. Amino acid sequence: CASSRSLTNNEQFF.

The J gene is TRBJ1-2, the V gene TRBV7-9; D gene unclear. V shed 2 bases and J shed 4 bases, with 20 bases lying between them. Germline-derived CDR1 and CDR2 are SEHNR and FQNEAQ (reference sequence). The CDR3 loop spans 17 amino acids. The CDR3 sequence is CASSLRVGGTNLYGYTF. CDR3 sequence (DNA): TGTGCCAGCAGCTTAAGGGTTGGAGGTACCAACCTCTATGGCTACACCTTC.